One and the same sample provided the 27 T cell receptor beta chains below, sequenced in a study of T cell repertoires in cytomegalovirus infection. These receptors' targets are unknown. TCRdb called the reads again in MiXCR, with one record for every CDR3 protein. The sample contains about a million distinct CDR3 sequences, less than 35% of which appear only once. Sequencing was performed on cultured CD8+ T cells from PBMCs, taken from culture after CMV antigen stimulation. The receptors derive from a human donor in good health (CMV status not recorded). Some clones in this sample may be carry-over from other donors' samples.

This clonotype has a handful of counts. The gene calls are TRBV19 and TRBJ1-2; the D is unclear. Trimming took 1 base from V and 3 from J, leaving 21 bases between them. CDR3 length: 18 residues. Germline V lookup: CDR1 LNHDA, CDR2 SQIVND (reference sequence). In nucleotides, the CDR3 is TGTGCCAGTAGTATAGCCTCACCATACAGCCGAAGGGACTATGGCTACACCTTC. Residues: CASSIASPYSRRDYGYTF.

Comment on this clonotype: This sequence may be a read error, since a much larger clone differs from it by one base. The V and J genes are TRBV10-3 and TRBJ2-5; possible D gene TRBD1, 5 bases. V was pared by 0 bases and J by 2 bases, with 16 bases between. The CDR3 is 17 amino acids. Germline CDR1 ENHRY, CDR2 SYGVKD. The CDR3 coding sequence is TGTGCCATCAGTGAGTCAGAAGACAGTGGCTGGCAAGAGACCCAGTACTTC. Translated, it gives CAISESEDSGWQETQYF.

The J gene is TRBJ1-2, the V gene TRBV20-1; D ambiguous. Per germline, CDR1 DFQATT and CDR2 SNEGSKA (reference sequence). Trimming took 0 bases from V and 5 from J, leaving 13 bases between them. CDR3 length: 14 residues. For the CDR3, the DNA is TGCAGTGCTAGAGAGACCCCCGGGCCGTATGGCTACACCTTC. Translation gives CSARETPGPYGYTF.

Turning to this clonotype: A much bigger clone sits one base away, suggesting this may be a read error. This chain uses TRBV7-2 with TRBJ1-2; D may be TRBD1 (5 bases). Germline V gives CDR1 SGHTA, CDR2 FQGNSA. The CDR3 is 15 residues long. The CDR3 coding sequence is TGTGTCAGCAGCCTAGGGGACGTTCTACGGTATGGCTACACCTTC. Amino acid sequence: CVSSLGDVLRYGYTF.

The chain has TRBV12-3 or TRBV12-4 and TRBJ2-2; the match to TRBD1 covers 8 bases. Trimming cost V 6 bases and J 1 base; bases outside gene matches: 10. CDR3 size: 17 residues. The CDR3 DNA sequence: TGTGCCAGCAGGACGGTTGGGACAGGAGAGAACACCGGGGAGCTGTTTTTT. The encoded protein is CASRTVGTGENTGELFF.

This chain connects TRBV5-4 to TRBJ2-2; 8 positions agree with TRBD2. The germline V gene encodes CDR1 SGHNT and CDR2 YYREEE (reference sequence). The CDR3 covers 17 residues. V lost 1 base, J lost 1 base, and 6 bases stayed unmatched. This CDR3 reads CASSLSIAGRNTGELFF. As DNA, the CDR3 is TGTGCCAGCAGCTTGTCCATAGCGGGGAGGAACACCGGGGAGCTGTTTTTT.

The chain carries TRBV2 and TRBJ1-3; TRBD1 aligns across 10 bases. Germline V lookup: CDR1 SNHLY, CDR2 FYNNEI. The CDR3 is 15 residues long. Trimming removed 10 bases from V and 4 bases from J; junction bases left unmatched: 10. The CDR3 spells CATRTDRGLGNTIYF. The CDR3 DNA sequence: TGTGCCACCCGGACCGACAGGGGGCTCGGAAACACCATATATTTT.

The chain carries TRBV28 and TRBJ2-3; possible D gene TRBD2, 6 bases. The V and J ends lost 5 bases and 0 bases respectively, with 12 bases between them. The CDR3 totals 15 residues. The germline V gene has CDR1 MDHEN and CDR2 SYDVKM. CDR3 nucleotide sequence: TGTGCCAGCAGTCTCGGGGAGGCTAGCACAGATACGCAGTATTTT. This encodes CASSLGEASTDTQYF. The entire variable domain, with the rest obtained from reference TRBV28 and TRBJ2-3, is as follows: DVKVTQSSRYLVKRTGEKVFLECVQDMDHENMFWYRQDPGLGLRLIYFSYDVKMKEKGDIPEGYSVSREKKERFSLILESASTNQTSMYLCASSLGEASTDTQYFGPGTRLTVL.

This clonotype appeared many times. The V gene is TRBV7-9, the J gene TRBJ1-3, with TRBD1 identical over 11 bases. This CDR3 region has 16 residues. V lost 4 bases to trimming and J lost 0 bases; unmatched junction nucleotides: 2. Germline V lookup: CDR1 SEHNR, CDR2 FQNEAQ (reference sequence). DNA for the CDR3: TGTGCCAGCAGCTCCGGGACAGGGGGCTCTGGAAACACCATATATTTT. Translating it yields CASSSGTGGSGNTIYF.

This clonotype was seen a handful of times. The chain joins TRBV19 to TRBJ2-1, with 10 bases identical to TRBD1. Germline V lookup: CDR1 LNHDA, CDR2 SQIVND (reference sequence). V lost 4 bases to trimming and J lost 7 bases; unmatched junction nucleotides: 7. This CDR3 spans 15 amino acids. The chain's CDR3 is CASSKGQGMRNEQFF. The DNA for the CDR3 is TGTGCCAGTAGTAAGGGACAGGGGATGAGGAATGAGCAGTTCTTC. The full variable domain, with the rest looked up from reference TRBV19 and TRBJ2-1, is DGGITQSPKYLFRKEGQNVTLSCEQNLNHDAMYWYRQDPGQGLRLIYYSQIVNDFQKGDIAEGYSVSREKKESFPLTVTSAQKNPTAFYLCASSKGQGMRNEQFFGPGTRLTVL.

This clonotype was seen a handful of times. The chain carries TRBV27 and TRBJ2-3; D uncertain. The CDR3 length is 14 residues. Trimming removed 2 bases from V and 5 bases from J, with 11 bases in between. Germline V gives CDR1 MNHEY, CDR2 SMNVEV (reference sequence). CDR3 bases: TGTGCCAGCAGTTTAAACCCCTTGGGAGATACGCAGTATTTT. As protein: CASSLNPLGDTQYF.

This clonotype was counted many times. The rearrangement links TRBV7-6 to TRBJ2-5; 7 positions agree with TRBD1. V lost 3 bases, J lost 1 base, and 8 bases stayed unmatched. Germline CDR1 SGHVS, CDR2 FNYEAQ. This CDR3 comprises 16 residues. The CDR3 loop is CASSFDREMSQETQYF. For the CDR3, the DNA is TGTGCCAGCAGCTTTGACAGGGAGATGAGCCAAGAGACCCAGTACTTC.

The chain recombines TRBV6-6 with TRBJ1-4, with D unresolved. CDR1 and CDR2 (germline): MNHNY, SVGAGI (reference sequence). CDR3 size: 11 residues. V was pared by 5 bases and J by 11 bases, with 9 bases between. The CDR3 DNA sequence: TGTGCCAGCAGTCAAACTGGCAAACTGTTTTTT. It is translated as CASSQTGKLFF.

The V call is TRBV7-6, the J call TRBJ2-7; weak D call: TRBD1 (6 bases). The CDR3 is 17 amino acids. Germline values: CDR1 SGHVS, CDR2 FNYEAQ. The V gene lost 0 bases and the J gene lost 4 bases, with 19 bases spanning the gap. CDR3 nucleotides: TGTGCCAGCAGCTTAGCGCCTCCACAGGGCGGATTGTACGAGCAGTACTTC. Translating gives CASSLAPPQGGLYEQYF.

This clonotype came up many times. The chain is built from TRBV7-6 and TRBJ2-7; unclear D gene. The CDR3 runs 14 residues. Germline values: CDR1 SGHVS, CDR2 FNYEAQ. The V end was cut by 5 bases, the J end by 3 bases, with 14 bases between. The CDR3 spells CASSARPYLYEQYV. The CDR3 DNA follows: TGTGCCAGCAGCGCTAGACCCTATCTCTACGAGCAGTACGTC.

This chain uses TRBV6-2 or TRBV6-3 with TRBJ2-2; D not certain. Trimming removed 10 bases at V and 6 bases at J, with 15 bases between. There are 13 residues in the CDR3. Germline V lookup: CDR1 MNHEY, CDR2 SVGEGT. CDR3 in DNA: TGTGCCACCCGATCGGAGTTGGCCGGGGAGCTGTTTTTT. Its translation is CATRSELAGELFF.

Ten or more counts support this clonotype. This rearrangement joins TRBV7-2 to TRBJ2-1; no clear D gene. Germline CDR1 and CDR2: SGHTA and FQGNSA. V was clipped by 3 bases and J by 8 bases, with 17 bases between them. CDR3 length equals 15 residues. The DNA for the CDR3 is TGTGCCAGCAGCTTGATCGAGACATTGATGCATGAGCAGTTCTTC. Amino acids: CASSLIETLMHEQFF.

The gene calls are TRBV7-9 and TRBJ2-3; no firm D call. V was shortened by 9 bases and J by 2 bases, with 12 bases between the two germline ends. The CDR3 has 13 amino acids. The germline CDR1 and CDR2 sequences are SEHNR and FQNEAQ (reference sequence). CDR3 nucleotides: TGTGCCAGTCAGTCGGACCCCACAGATACGCAGTATTTT. Its translation is CASQSDPTDTQYF.

The rearrangement links TRBV24-1 to TRBJ2-1, with 8 bases aligning to TRBD1. The CDR3 extends over 13 amino acids. Germline-derived CDR1 and CDR2 are KGHDR and SFDVKD. The junction had 2 bases not matched to a gene; V was cut back by 7 bases and J by 4 bases. The CDR3 sequence: CATRGQAYNEQFF. As DNA, the CDR3 is TGTGCCACCAGGGGACAGGCTTACAATGAGCAGTTCTTC.

The CDR3 is CSAGAGAPEAFF. The CDR3 DNA reads TGCAGCGCGGGAGCGGGGGCCCCTGAAGCTTTCTTT. V usage is TRBV29-1 and J usage is TRBJ1-1, with D perhaps matching TRBD1 (6 bases). Germline CDR1 reads SQVTM; CDR2 reads ANQGSEA. Trimming shortened V by 7 bases and J by 6 bases, and 15 bases separated the two germline ends. The CDR3 has 12 residues.

The CDR3 DNA reads as TGTGCCAGCAGTTCAACACGTAGCAATCAGCCCCAGCATTTT. This sequence encodes CASSSTRSNQPQHF. This chain uses TRBV6-6 with TRBJ1-5; D unresolved. Per the germline V gene, CDR1 is MNHNY and CDR2 is SVGAGI (reference sequence). V was shortened by 4 bases and J by 0 bases, with 7 bases between the two germline ends. The CDR3 covers 14 residues.

This clonotype was counted many times. Here the CDR3 DNA reads TGTGCCAGCAGTTCAGCAGGGGCTAACTATGGCTACACCTTC. This sequence encodes CASSSAGANYGYTF. This chain links TRBV7-9 with TRBJ1-2; tentatively, D is TRBD1 (6 bases). The V gene's germline CDR1 is SEHNR and CDR2 FQNEAQ (reference sequence). This CDR3 region has 14 residues. Trimming removed 6 bases at V and 0 bases at J, with 11 bases between.

V is TRBV27 and J is TRBJ2-1; D is perhaps TRBD1 (6 bases). V dropped 7 bases and J dropped 5 bases, with 18 bases sitting between them. The CDR3 has 15 residues. Germline-derived CDR1 and CDR2 are MNHEY and SMNVEV (reference sequence). The CDR3 DNA reads TGTGCCAGCATCCGACTATTGGGGACAAACAATGAGCAGTTCTTC. It yields the protein CASIRLLGTNNEQFF.

The V gene is TRBV6-1, the J gene TRBJ2-2; D is unclear. Germline V CDR1 and CDR2: MNHNS, SASEGT. V shed 9 bases and J shed 2 bases, with 10 bases lying between them. The length of the CDR3 is 13 residues. CDR3 nucleotide sequence: TGTGCCAGTCGGGCGATAAACACCGGGGAGCTGTTTTTT. It yields the protein CASRAINTGELFF.

Points on this clonotype: Sequence at one end of the junction differs from germline and may be a read error. As DNA, the CDR3 is TGTGCCAGCAGTTTTGAGTCCTCCACTCCCACAAATACGCAGTATTTT. Protein: CASSFESSTPTNTQYF. V is TRBV12-3 or TRBV12-4 and J is TRBJ2-3; D is undetermined. This CDR3 is 16 amino acids long.

The V and J genes are TRBV29-1 and TRBJ2-1, with D perhaps being TRBD1 or TRBD2 (5 bases each). V lost 7 bases, J lost 9 bases, and 13 bases lay in between. CDR1 is SQVTM, CDR2 ANQGSEA, per germline. CDR3 length: 11 amino acids. Here the CDR3 DNA reads TGCAGCGCTCCCCTCGGGGCTGAGCAGTTCTTC. Amino acid sequence: CSAPLGAEQFF.

There are a few counts of this clonotype. The chain links TRBV19 to TRBJ1-2; possible D gene TRBD1, 6 bases. CDR3 size: 11 residues. Trimming took off 7 bases at V and 5 bases at J, with 8 bases between the two ends. Germline V gives CDR1 LNHDA, CDR2 SQIVND (reference sequence). This chain's CDR3 is CASKTGYGYTF. CDR3 sequence (DNA): TGTGCCAGTAAGACAGGATATGGCTACACCTTC.